The entry that follows covers one T cell receptor beta chain sequence. This clonotype was detected a few times. It lacks a known antigen. One base away lies a much larger clone, so this may be a sequencing read error. Systemically healthy Caucasian individuals from Russia, 39 in total and aged roughly 6 to 95 years, were included as donors. Each donor gave about 9.7 milliliters of peripheral blood, drawn into EDTA-treated Vacutainer tubes. Ficoll-Paque density-gradient centrifugation was used to isolate PBMCs, with at least 6 million obtained per sample. Trizol reagent was used to extract total RNA from the PBMCs, yielding at least 5.5 micrograms per sample. The percentages of naive CD45RAhigh/CD27high T cells were determined by flow cytometry on a PBMC aliquot from every donor. From cysteine to phenylalanine, the CDR3 is 15 amino acids long. The sequence is cut down to CDR3 DNA, 45 bases in frame from base 1. The germline V gene supplies CDR1 SGHAT and CDR2 FQNNGV.

The library was prepared using 5' RACE. TCRdb records Illumina HiSeq 2500 as the sequencer. A second roughly 6 to 11 cycle PCR used a sample-barcoded 5' primer and a J-beta primer mix. A template-switch 5' adaptor carrying 12 random nucleotides introduced a unique molecular identifier onto each TCR beta cDNA molecule. Each sample yielded at least 3 million CDR3-containing paired-end reads. First-strand cDNA synthesis was performed from all RNA using the Mint cDNA synthesis kit, with priming by a TRBC-specific oligonucleotide. Following uracil-DNA glycosylase treatment, a first 18-cycle PCR with universal primers M1SS and BC2_uni_R was performed on all cDNA. The authors' analysis ran thus. For normalization, 1 million high-quality reads, each with a distinct molecular identifier, were randomly selected from each sample. Instead of being binned into consensus sequences, reads that shared molecular identifiers were thrown out. MiTCR, with a Q25 quality threshold and the strictest error-elimination algorithm, was used for CDR3 identification, clonotype clustering and error correction. Lower-bound total TCR beta diversity was estimated with a nonparametric unseen species model using Euler transformation. Using fastp trimming at Q25 and MiXCR clonotype assembly, TCRdb reanalyzed the public sequencing data and kept in-frame beta chains. Rows are unified per CDR3 protein, each entry keeping the most common DNA and genes. None of the V and J calls come from the authors' own analysis; TCRdb made them. A total of hundreds of thousands of distinct CDR3 sequences appear in this sample, 22% of them only once. Clones ranked in the top ten supply about 22% of the sample.

The data are from a study of blood T cells in healthy people across ages (dated by TCRdb to between 2014 and 2017). In the study overall: In model experiments, roughly one uniquely barcoded TCR beta cDNA molecule per two T cells was captured by template switching. Donors of different ages were randomly distributed across sequencing lanes to avoid experimental bias. The donors were divided into four age groups: young (average approximately 15 years), middle-aged (around 37), aged (about 61) and long-lived (more than 75). To track age-related changes in TCR beta repertoire diversity, the study relied on deep sequencing normalized with unique cDNA molecular identifiers. Using the same blood draw, the study looked at two additional independent replicas of 1 million unique cDNA reads for two donors, one aged 18 to 30 and the other aged 80 or older.

Findings and caveats that apply to the study as a whole: Compared with the aged group, the long-lived group had more naive CD4+ T cells, fewer expanded clones and increased TCR diversity, a pattern suggesting age selection. Because donor CMV infection status was unknown, age-related changes in expanded clonotypes were potentially confounded. Since profiling was done on bulk unsorted PBMCs, naive and antigen-experienced compartments could not be conclusively compared. As age increased, observed TCR beta diversity per million T cells dropped in a roughly linear way, and a significant reduction was already evident by age 40. Estimates of total diversity from one million sequenced T cells were regarded as lower bounds and underestimates. The percentage of naive T cells measured by flow cytometry correlated strongly with observed TCR beta diversity.

The material sequenced was blood. Recombination connected TRBV11-2 to TRBJ1-1; TRBD1 fits 9 bases in the junction. The TCR was taken from a man aged 70-80 years in good health. The nucleotides read TGTGCCAACAGCTCCAACAGGGGGCGGGGGACTGAAGCTTTCTTT. Its protein product is CANSSNRGRGTEAFF.